The 27 T cell receptor beta chains reported below all come from one sample, sequenced in a study of blood T cell repertoires in COVID-19. TCRdb keeps only in-frame clones here, not all; method: immunoSEQ multiplex PCR. The sample holds 28,000 or so clones, 85% to 95% seen once. The source material was peripheral blood. Receptor source: a human donor in a cohort sampled during active COVID-19.

The rearrangement links TRBV7-8 to TRBJ1-5, with 10 bases fitting TRBD1. Germline CDR1 reads SGHVS; CDR2 reads FQNEAQ. The CDR3 runs to 13 residues. The ends lost 10 bases at V and 5 bases at J; junction bases unmatched: 5. The CDR3 bases are TGTGCCACCCGAGGACAGGGGGATCAGCCCCAGCATTTT. Protein sequence: CATRGQGDQPQHF.

The chain combines TRBV9 with TRBJ1-2, with TRBD1 matching 7 bases. From germline, CDR1 is SGDLS and CDR2 YYNGEE. The CDR3 contains 14 residues. J was trimmed by 8 bases and V by 0 bases; bases with no gene match: 7. CDR3: CASSVAQGVRGYTF. In DNA form, the CDR3 reads TGTGCCAGCAGCGTAGCCCAGGGGGTGCGCGGCTACACCTTC. Using reference TRBV9 and TRBJ1-2 for the parts outside the CDR3, the full variable domain is DSGVTQTPKHLITATGQRVTLRCSPRSGDLSVYWYQQSLDQGLQFLIQYYNGEERAKGNILERFSAQQFPDLHSELNLSSLELGDSALYFCASSVAQGVRGYTFGSGTRLTVV.

The V call is TRBV28, the J call TRBJ2-7; TRBD2 agrees at 8 bases. Germline loops: CDR1 MDHEN, CDR2 SYDVKM. V lost 6 bases and J lost 3; bases outside the gene matches: 10. The CDR3 has 15 amino acids. The CDR3 nucleotides read TGTGCCAGCAGCTCCGGGGGGGGGTTTGACTACGAGCAGTACTTC. Encoded protein: CASSSGGGFDYEQYF.

The rearrangement joins TRBV7-2 to TRBJ2-1, with a tentative D call TRBD1 (6 bases). V was clipped by 1 base and J by 9 bases, with 7 bases between them. The CDR3 has 12 residues. The germline CDR1 and CDR2 sequences are SGHTA and FQGNSA. This CDR3 is CASSLVGGEQFF. CDR3 in DNA: TGTGCCAGCAGCTTAGTAGGGGGTGAGCAGTTCTTC.

The chain is built from TRBV11-3 and TRBJ2-7; D gene unclear. CDR1 SGHNT and CDR2 YENEEA come from the germline V gene. V was shortened by 2 bases and J by 8 bases, with 10 bases between the two germline ends. CDR3 size: 12 residues. CDR3 amino acids: CASSLQGGQQYF. The DNA for the CDR3 is TGTGCCAGCAGCTTACAAGGCGGCCAGCAGTACTTC.

The genes are TRBV11-3 and TRBJ1-1; 8 bases fit TRBD1. The V gene's germline CDR1 is SGHNT and CDR2 YENEEA. V was clipped by 8 bases and J by 6 bases; unmatched bases: 14. The CDR3 extends over 15 amino acids. The CDR3 loop reads CASGDRGFSNPEAFF. The CDR3 DNA reads as TGTGCCAGCGGAGACAGGGGTTTCTCAAACCCTGAAGCTTTCTTT.

The J gene is TRBJ1-4, the V gene TRBV11-2; 8 positions agree with TRBD1. Germline assignment: CDR1 SGHAT and CDR2 FQNNGV. The trim removed 5 bases at V and 3 bases at J, leaving 5 bases unmatched. This CDR3 region has 15 residues. CDR3 loop: CASSLSTGANEKLFF. The CDR3 DNA reads as TGTGCCAGCAGCCTCTCGACAGGGGCTAATGAAAAACTGTTTTTT.

A few counts support this clone. J is TRBJ2-1 and V is TRBV6-5; D is unclear. Germline CDR1 and CDR2: MNHEY and SVGAGI. The CDR3 is made up of 13 amino acids. V lost 5 bases and J lost 5, with 10 bases in between. CDR3 in DNA: TGTGCCAGCAGTACCCACCCAGACAATGAGCAGTTCTTC. Its protein is CASSTHPDNEQFF.

V usage is TRBV11-3 and J usage is TRBJ2-4, with D maybe TRBD2 (5 bases). Germline CDR1 and CDR2: SGHNT and YENEEA. With 5 bases removed from V and 3 bases from J, the gap between germline ends came to 14 bases. The CDR3 extends over 15 amino acids. The CDR3 DNA follows: TGTGCCAGCAGCCCTCAGGATGGAGGCAAAAACATTCAGTACTTC. As protein: CASSPQDGGKNIQYF.

The CDR3 DNA reads as TGTGCCAGCAGCCGCACGGACAGAGGCTACGAGCAGTACTTC. Protein product: CASSRTDRGYEQYF. V gene TRBV3-1 (or the pseudogene TRBV3-2) combines with J gene TRBJ2-7; D is possibly TRBD1 (6 bases). Germline lookup yields CDR1 LGHDT and CDR2 YNNKEL (reference sequence). Trimming stripped 4 bases from V and 3 bases from J, with 13 bases between. The CDR3 loop spans 14 amino acids.

The CDR3 sequence: CASSLRGQKLYNSPLHF. Here the CDR3 DNA reads TGTGCCAGCAGCTTAAGGGGCCAGAAGTTATATAATTCACCCCTCCACTTT. The chain links TRBV5-8 to TRBJ1-6; tentatively, D is TRBD1 (5 bases). Germline values: CDR1 SGHTS, CDR2 YDEGEE. Trimming left V 2 bases short and J 4 bases short, with 16 bases between. The CDR3 loop spans 17 amino acids.

V and J are TRBV18 and TRBJ2-3; D uncertain. The CDR3 is made up of 15 amino acids. The V gene lost 1 base and the J gene lost 0 bases, with 8 bases spanning the gap. CDR1 and CDR2 (germline): KGHSH, LQKENI. This CDR3 is CASSPQYSSTDTQYF. In DNA form, the CDR3 reads TGTGCCAGCTCACCACAATACAGCAGCACAGATACGCAGTATTTT.

The V gene is TRBV5-1, the J gene TRBJ2-3; D unclear. Per the germline V gene, CDR1 is SGHRS and CDR2 is YFSETQ. This CDR3 has 14 residues. V was clipped by 1 base and J by 0 bases, with 6 bases between them. The CDR3 reads CASSLSRSTDTQYF. The CDR3 bases are TGCGCCAGCAGCTTGAGCCGTAGCACAGATACGCAGTATTTT.

This clone has only one observation. The gene calls are TRBV5-5 and TRBJ2-7, with 8 nucleotides matching TRBD2. Looked up from germline, CDR1 is SGHKS and CDR2 is YYEKEE (reference sequence). The CDR3 sequence is 20 residues long. With V trimmed by 1 base and J by 3 bases, 21 bases remained unmatched. The CDR3 spells CASSLTGLAGTSLKDYEQYF. The DNA of the CDR3 is TGTGCCAGCAGCTTGACCGGACTAGCCGGCACTTCACTCAAGGACTACGAGCAGTACTTC.

The rearrangement joins TRBV28 to TRBJ2-7, with D uncertain. The CDR3 is 12 residues long. The ends were cut back, 4 bases at V and 7 bases at J, with 11 bases in the middle. Per the germline V gene, CDR1 is MDHEN and CDR2 is SYDVKM. For the CDR3, the DNA is TGTGCCAGCAGTTCTCTGGCGAGGGAGCAGTACTTC. Amino acid sequence: CASSSLAREQYF.

This clone appeared once. CDR3 region: CASSSFGTEGTDTQYF. DNA for the CDR3: TGCGCCAGCAGCTCTTTCGGGACAGAAGGCACAGATACGCAGTATTTT. The chain has TRBV5-1 and TRBJ2-3, with 7 nucleotides matching TRBD1. The CDR3 is 16 residues long. Germline V gene sequence: CDR1 SGHRS, CDR2 YFSETQ. V dropped 3 bases and J dropped 1; count of bases not matched to a gene: 8.

This chain links TRBV6-2 or TRBV6-3 with TRBJ2-5; perhaps TRBD1 as D (5 bases). CDR1 is MNHEY, CDR2 SVGEGT, per germline. The CDR3 consists of 16 residues. The germline V and J ends were trimmed by 2 bases and 1 base, with 14 bases remaining between them. CDR3 in DNA: TGTGCCAGCAGTTACGAGTCAGGGCGTCTCCAAGAGACCCAGTACTTC. It yields the protein CASSYESGRLQETQYF.

CDR3 protein: CASSLAGYLEETQYF. CDR3 bases: TGTGCCAGCAGCCTGGCGGGGTATTTGGAAGAGACCCAGTACTTC. The chain uses TRBV5-8 and TRBJ2-5; D possibly corresponds to TRBD2 (6 bases). Trimming stripped 4 bases from V and 3 bases from J, with 16 bases between. The germline gives CDR1 SGHTS, CDR2 YDEGEE. The CDR3 covers 15 residues.

The chain couples TRBV5-1 to TRBJ2-3; 7 bases are a match to TRBD1. Germline V gene data show CDR1 as SGHRS and CDR2 as YFSETQ. The CDR3 contains 14 residues. V shed 5 bases and J 4 bases; nucleotides not matched to a gene: 7. The CDR3 coding sequence is TGCGCCAGCAGTCTGCGACAGGGACCAGATACGCAGTATTTT. Amino acid sequence: CASSLRQGPDTQYF.

The chain couples TRBV5-4 to TRBJ1-4; D not certain. The V and J ends lost 0 bases and 11 bases respectively, with 11 bases between them. Germline CDR1 is SGHNT and CDR2 is YYREEE (reference sequence). The CDR3 has 13 amino acids. The CDR3 DNA reads TGTGCCAGCAGCTTGGCCCGCAGCGAGAAACTGTTTTTT. It translates to CASSLARSEKLFF.

V is TRBV15 and J is TRBJ1-2; D gene ambiguous. The V gene's germline CDR1 is LNHNV and CDR2 YYDKDF (reference sequence). There are 17 residues in the CDR3. Trimming stripped 0 bases from V and 1 base from J, with 15 bases between. CDR3 in amino acids: CATSRESGPEDNYGYTF. CDR3 in DNA: TGTGCCACCAGCAGAGAGAGTGGGCCAGAAGATAACTATGGCTACACCTTC.

The chain recombines TRBV5-8 with TRBJ2-2; a possible D gene is TRBD1 (6 bases). V lost 0 bases to trimming and J lost 1 base, with 13 bases between them. The germline V gene has CDR1 SGHTS and CDR2 YDEGEE. The CDR3 spans 17 residues. The CDR3 spells CASSLDRDTQNTGELFF. The CDR3 DNA is TGTGCCAGCAGCTTGGATAGGGACACTCAGAACACCGGGGAGCTGTTTTTT. The variable domain in full, with the rest retrieved from reference TRBV5-8 and TRBJ2-2, is EAGVTQSPTHLIKTRGQQATLRCSPISGHTSVYWYQQALGLGLQFLLWYDEGEERNRGNFPPRFSGRQFPNYSSELNVNALELEDSALYLCASSLDRDTQNTGELFFGEGSRLTVL.

The chain carries TRBV30 and TRBJ2-1, with a weak D call TRBD2 (5 bases). The ends were cut back, 3 bases at V and 4 bases at J, with 7 bases in the middle. CDR1 GTSNPN and CDR2 SVGIG come from the germline V gene (reference sequence). CDR3 length equals 12 residues. CDR3 loop: CAWRPGYNEQFF. CDR3 in DNA: TGTGCCTGGAGACCGGGGTACAATGAGCAGTTCTTC.

This chain links TRBV28 with TRBJ1-1; 7 positions match TRBD1. Germline assignment: CDR1 MDHEN and CDR2 SYDVKM. The CDR3 has 14 residues. V dropped 5 bases and J dropped 4; count of bases not matched to a gene: 7. The CDR3 protein is CASSQGGALTEAFF. CDR3 DNA: TGTGCCAGCAGTCAGGGGGGAGCCCTCACTGAAGCTTTCTTT.

This chain joins TRBV9 and TRBJ1-3; TRBD1 matches 7 bases. CDR1 is SGDLS, CDR2 YYNGEE, per germline. The trim removed 2 bases at V and 7 bases at J, leaving 6 bases unmatched. This CDR3 has 14 residues. The CDR3 sequence is CASSVRTGGNTIYF. Written as DNA, the CDR3 is TGTGCCAGCAGCGTTCGGACAGGAGGCAACACCATATATTTT.

The chain carries TRBV7-9 and TRBJ1-2; D not certain. Germline lookup yields CDR1 SEHNR and CDR2 FQNEAQ (reference sequence). Trimming left V 1 base short and J 2 bases short, with 11 bases between. This CDR3 comprises 15 residues. CDR3 bases: TGTGCCAGCAGCTTAGTTTCCTTCTTAAACTATGGCTACACCTTC. Translation gives CASSLVSFLNYGYTF.

The chain joins TRBV6-2 or TRBV6-3 to TRBJ2-7; 7 nucleotides match TRBD1. V shed 5 bases and J 3 bases; nucleotides not matched to a gene: 7. The CDR3 totals 14 residues. The germline V gene has CDR1 MNHEY and CDR2 SVGEGT. The chain's CDR3 is CASSDVRGIYEQYF. As DNA, the CDR3 is TGTGCCAGCAGTGACGTCAGGGGGATCTACGAGCAGTACTTC.